The next 10 T cell receptor beta chains were all read from a single sample in a study of T-cell memory formation after mild COVID-19. TCRdb reprocessed the 5' RACE reads with MiXCR, giving one entry per CDR3 protein. The table records roughly 130,000 distinct CDR3 sequences, approximately 5.9% of them present only once. The source material was PBMCs or a T cell subset sorted from them (not recorded which). These receptors were taken from an adult woman who had mild COVID-19 (a few samples of this study predate the infection). Cell type and time point are not known.

The chain employs TRBV5-5 and TRBJ1-1, with D maybe TRBD1 (5 bases). The ends were cut back, 0 bases at V and 3 bases at J, with 15 bases in the middle. Germline values: CDR1 SGHKS, CDR2 YYEKEE (reference sequence). The CDR3 covers 16 residues. The DNA of the CDR3 is TGTGCCAGCAGCTTGGAGGGACCGGGGAGGGACACTGAAGCTTTCTTT. It yields the protein CASSLEGPGRDTEAFF.

This clonotype was recorded a few times. The chain is built from TRBV27 and TRBJ2-1; 8 nucleotides align to TRBD1. CDR1 is MNHEY, CDR2 SMNVEV, per germline (reference sequence). Germline trimming cut 6 bases from V and 14 bases from J; bases unmatched to any gene: 12. The CDR3 is made up of 13 amino acids. For the CDR3, the DNA is TGTGCCAGCAGCTCCCAACAGGGGGTGGTCGAGTTCTTC. Translating it yields CASSSQQGVVEFF.

There are many counts of this clonotype. The gene calls are TRBV20-1 and TRBJ2-1; TRBD2 aligns across 9 bases. The V segment lost 1 base and the J segment 9 bases; nucleotides outside the gene matches: 7. This CDR3 spans 14 amino acids. Germline-derived CDR1 and CDR2 are DFQATT and SNEGSKA (reference sequence). In DNA form, the CDR3 reads TGCAGTGCTAGAGGGCTAGCGGGAATTATTGAGCAGTTCTTC. It codes for CSARGLAGIIEQFF.

This clonotype appeared a few times. The gene calls are TRBV5-1 and TRBJ1-3; no definite D call. CDR1 and CDR2 (germline): SGHRS, YFSETQ. Trimming pared 0 bases from V and 0 bases from J, leaving 7 bases between. This CDR3 is 15 amino acids long. Here the CDR3 DNA reads TGCGCCAGCAGCTTGGACGGTCTCTCTGGAAACACCATATATTTT. This encodes CASSLDGLSGNTIYF.

The chain has TRBV15 and TRBJ1-5; D is uncertain. Germline assignment: CDR1 LNHNV and CDR2 YYDKDF (reference sequence). The CDR3 length is 15 residues. Trimming stripped 3 bases from V and 0 bases from J, with 9 bases between. CDR3 DNA sequence: TGTGCCACCAGCAGGCAAACCTTTAGCAATCAGCCCCAGCATTTT. Protein sequence: CATSRQTFSNQPQHF.

This clonotype was observed many times. The chain employs TRBV3-2 and TRBJ2-4; the D call TRBD1 from the table was never checked on the DNA. TRBV3-2 is tagged as a pseudogene. This CDR3 is 17 amino acids long. CDR3 coding DNA: TGTGCCAGCAGCCAAGATCCGACAGAGCTCCCCAAAAACATTCAGTACTTC. The encoded protein is CASSQDPTELPKNIQYF.

This rearrangement joins TRBV3-1 to TRBJ2-6; no clear D gene. The germline CDR1 and CDR2 sequences are LGHDT and YNNKEL (reference sequence). The CDR3 covers 20 residues. Trimming took off 0 bases at V and 4 bases at J, with 22 bases between the two ends. CDR3 in DNA: TGTGCCAGCAGCCAAGAAGGATTCGAGCAAGGCCCCATGGGGGCCAACGTCCTGACTTTC. Amino acids: CASSQEGFEQGPMGANVLTF.

This chain joins TRBV5-1 and TRBJ2-7, with TRBD2 matching 14 bases. Losses at the gene ends were 2 bases for V and 2 bases for J; bases not matched to a gene: 6. The CDR3 runs 17 residues. CDR1 is SGHRS, CDR2 YFSETQ, per germline. CDR3 bases: TGCGCCAGCAGCTTAGGACTAGCGGGGGGTCCAGCCTACGAGCAGTACTTC. It encodes CASSLGLAGGPAYEQYF.

This clonotype showed up just once. This chain joins TRBV3-1 and TRBJ2-5; D perhaps matches TRBD2 (7 bases). This CDR3 comprises 12 residues. Germline CDR1 is LGHDT and CDR2 is YNNKEL (reference sequence). Trimming cost V 7 bases and J 4 bases, with 10 bases left between them. The CDR3 region is CASKRGGETQYF. The CDR3 region has the DNA TGTGCCAGCAAGAGGGGGGGAGAGACCCAGTACTTC.

This clonotype was observed a few times. The rearrangement uses TRBV7-6 and TRBJ1-6; D is unclear. This CDR3 comprises 12 residues. Germline V CDR1 and CDR2: SGHVS, FNYEAQ. V lost 5 bases and J lost 6, with 5 bases in between. CDR3 region: CASSPVNSPLHF. The CDR3 nucleotides read TGTGCCAGCAGCCCGGTTAATTCACCCCTCCACTTT.